This T cell receptor (beta chain) was captured by sequencing in a study of T-cell reconstitution after alpha-beta-depleted transplantation in children. As it was prepared, the TCRbeta library received unique molecular identifiers. Via MiXCR, TCRdb re-called the PCR reads, giving one row per CDR3 protein. Of roughly 500,000 distinct CDR3 sequences listed, 30% to 35% are singletons. The V gene lost 10 bases and the J gene lost 2 bases, with 9 bases spanning the gap. Germline V gives CDR1 MGHDK, CDR2 SYGVNS. The CDR3 totals 11 residues. The sequencing here drew on PBMCs from the stem cell graft donor, taken from the stem cell graft. This TCR was recovered from a human donor who donated a stem cell graft to a child with aplastic anemia. The gene calls are TRBV25-1 and TRBJ2-7; D call uncertain. DNA for the CDR3: TGTGCCACCGCGGAGACCTACGAGCAGTACTTC. Translated: CATAETYEQYF.